These 14 T cell receptor beta chains originate from one sample sequenced in a study of T cells in localized non-small cell lung cancer (dated by TCRdb to 2020 to 2022). The library was built by means of the immunoSEQ multiplex PCR assay. TCRdb obtained this table from immuneACCESS and retained in-frame rearrangements with V and J assigned. These tables miss some clones; where compared with another copy, unresolved V genes account for less than half of the shortfall, and the remainder is unexplained. The sample table holds 20,000 to 25,000 clones, of which 84% were seen once. Of the sample, roughly 2.2% falls within the top ten clones. The sequencing here drew on peripheral blood, taken before any cancer treatment. The receptors were sampled from a man aged 35-69 years with stage I lung adenocarcinoma.

The chain is built from TRBV18 and TRBJ1-1; no clear D. Trimming took 5 bases from V and 1 from J, leaving 11 bases between them. Germline CDR1 reads KGHSH; CDR2 reads LQKENI. The CDR3 totals 14 residues. The DNA for the CDR3 is TGTGCCAGCTCAGCTGGACCCTCGAACACTGAAGCTTTCTTT. It is translated as CASSAGPSNTEAFF.

This clone appeared once. This rearrangement joins TRBV2 to TRBJ2-3; no definite D call. The CDR3 consists of 10 residues. The ends were cut back, 6 bases at V and 7 bases at J, with 5 bases in the middle. Germline loops: CDR1 SNHLY, CDR2 FYNNEI. The CDR3 here is CASRGNTQYF. The CDR3 DNA reads TGTGCCAGCAGGGGAAATACGCAGTATTTT.

J is TRBJ1-1 and V is TRBV7-2, with unresolved D. Trimming took 3 bases from V and 4 from J, leaving 9 bases between them. Germline V gives CDR1 SGHTA, CDR2 FQGNSA. CDR3 size: 13 residues. In nucleotides, the CDR3 is TGTGCCAGCAGCTTTCCCGGTTCCACTGAAGCTTTCTTT. It codes for CASSFPGSTEAFF.

V gene TRBV28 combines with J gene TRBJ1-3; D remains ambiguous. Germline loops: CDR1 MDHEN, CDR2 SYDVKM. The CDR3 length is 16 residues. Trimming pared 1 base from V and 4 bases from J, leaving 14 bases between. The CDR3 protein is CASSLLQVSYGNTIYF. The CDR3 DNA reads TGTGCCAGCAGTTTATTGCAGGTATCCTACGGAAACACCATATATTTT.

V gene TRBV25-1 combines with J gene TRBJ2-2; D uncertain. The CDR3 totals 16 residues. Trimming removed 1 base at V and 0 bases at J, with 9 bases between. Germline V CDR1 and CDR2: MGHDK, SYGVNS. In DNA, the CDR3 is TGTGCCAGCAGTGAATCGAAAGGGTCGAACACCGGGGAGCTGTTTTTT. It is translated as CASSESKGSNTGELFF.

Here the CDR3 reads CASRELAGGYGDEQFF. DNA for the CDR3: TGTGCCAGCAGGGAACTAGCGGGAGGTTACGGGGATGAGCAGTTCTTC. J is TRBJ2-1 and V is TRBV7-2; 12 bases are shared with TRBD2. CDR3 length: 16 amino acids. V trimming: 6 bases; J trimming: 8 bases; junction bases outside the gene matches: 11. Germline V gene sequence: CDR1 SGHTA, CDR2 FQGNSA.

This chain joins TRBV7-6 and TRBJ2-5, with a tentative D call TRBD1 (6 bases). The CDR3 runs to 13 residues. Germline values: CDR1 SGHVS, CDR2 FNYEAQ. The germline V and J ends were trimmed by 1 base and 7 bases, with 10 bases remaining between them. CDR3 coding DNA: TGTGCCAGCAGCTTAGAGGGGGACGGGACCCAGTACTTC. This sequence encodes CASSLEGDGTQYF.

V usage is TRBV9 and J usage is TRBJ1-6; perhaps TRBD1 as D (6 bases). Germline loops: CDR1 SGDLS, CDR2 YYNGEE. Deletions cut 4 bases from V and 15 bases from J, with 14 bases between. This CDR3 has 12 amino acids. The CDR3 sequence is CASSSRQEDLHF. Here the CDR3 DNA reads TGTGCCAGCAGCTCGAGACAGGAAGACCTCCACTTT.

Relative to its sample, this clone is medium-sized. The CDR3 here is CASCRDRGNIQYF. As DNA, the CDR3 is TGTGCCAGCTGCCGGGACAGGGGAAACATTCAGTACTTC. V and J are TRBV2 and TRBJ2-4; 10 bases are a match to TRBD1. This CDR3 region has 13 residues. The V gene end was trimmed by 8 bases and the J gene end by 6 bases; junction bases not matched to a gene: 4. CDR1 SNHLY and CDR2 FYNNEI come from the germline V gene.

The chain employs TRBV28 and TRBJ1-6; D unclear. The CDR3 is made up of 14 amino acids. Germline V CDR1 and CDR2: MDHEN, SYDVKM. Deletions cut 3 bases from V and 5 bases from J, with 8 bases between. The CDR3 here is CASSFQQNNSPLHF. In DNA form, the CDR3 reads TGTGCCAGCAGTTTCCAGCAGAATAATTCACCCCTCCACTTT. Based on the CDR3 plus reference TRBV28 and TRBJ1-6, the full variable domain is DVKVTQSSRYLVKRTGEKVFLECVQDMDHENMFWYRQDPGLGLRLIYFSYDVKMKEKGDIPEGYSVSREKKERFSLILESASTNQTSMYLCASSFQQNNSPLHFGNGTRLTVT.

This clone appeared once. CDR3 sequence: CASSGALGDYGYTF. The CDR3 bases are TGTGCCAGCAGCGGAGCCCTGGGGGACTATGGCTACACCTTC. V is TRBV7-2 and J is TRBJ1-2, with D possibly being TRBD1 (5 bases). This CDR3 region has 14 residues. Germline lookup yields CDR1 SGHTA and CDR2 FQGNSA. V lost 5 bases and J 3 bases, leaving 13 bases between the germline ends.

The chain is built from TRBV11-2 and TRBJ2-7; 8 nucleotides line up with TRBD2. This CDR3 comprises 14 residues. Germline V CDR1 and CDR2: SGHAT, FQNNGV. With V trimmed by 7 bases and J by 2 bases, 7 bases remained unmatched. CDR3: CASTSREGPYEQYF. The DNA for the CDR3 is TGTGCCAGCACTAGCCGGGAGGGACCCTACGAGCAGTACTTC. Filled out from reference TRBV11-2 and TRBJ2-7, the complete variable domain reads EAGVAQSPRYKIIEKRQSVAFWCNPISGHATLYWYQQILGQGPKLLIQFQNNGVVDDSQLPKDRFSAERLKGVDSTLKIQPAKLEDSAVYLCASTSREGPYEQYFGPGTRLTVT.

The rearrangement uses TRBV5-4 and TRBJ2-7; D is ambiguous. V was shortened by 2 bases and J by 2 bases, with 14 bases between the two germline ends. The germline gives CDR1 SGHNT, CDR2 YYREEE (reference sequence). The CDR3 covers 15 residues. The DNA of the CDR3 is TGTGCCAGCAGCTTTCCCCGGGCGGATACCTACGAGCAGTACTTC. It yields the protein CASSFPRADTYEQYF.

The CDR3 protein is CASSMDLAGDTDTQYF. CDR3 bases: TGTGCCAGTAGTATGGATTTAGCGGGGGACACAGATACGCAGTATTTT. The chain links TRBV19 to TRBJ2-3; 9 nucleotides agree with TRBD2. In germline, CDR1 is LNHDA, CDR2 SQIVND (reference sequence). CDR3 length: 16 residues. The V and J ends lost 3 bases and 2 bases, in that order; junction bases with no gene match: 6.